This T cell receptor beta chain was obtained from a study of technical replicates of blood from several donors. The CDR3 covers 16 residues. Sequenced by immunoSEQ multiplex PCR; TCRdb stores in-frame clones only, minus some. The table lists around 80,000 clones, around 94% of them singletons. Sequenced input: T cells isolated from PBMCs. The receptor comes from a human donor in good health. The rearrangement links TRBV12-2 to TRBJ1-2; TRBD1 was called by the table and not checked on the DNA. TRBV12-2 is labeled a pseudogene. CDR3 region: CASRLTGDREYYGYTF. The CDR3 bases are TGTGCAAGTCGCTTAACGGGGGACAGGGAATACTATGGCTACACCTTC.